The present entry profiles one TCR beta chain with its context. Its cognate antigen is unknown. The entry originates in a study of CD8+CD57+ T cells in acquired aplastic anemia. Sequenced patients had shown CD8+CD57+ cell expansion by flow cytometry. All patients were therapy-naive when blood was sampled. Regarding the study as a whole: The number of CD8+ CDR3 sequences shared by patients and controls was roughly 30.

CDR3 and TCR beta VDJ profiling relied on genomic DNA as the template. TCRdb fed the reads into MiXCR, producing one record per CDR3 protein. The data contain some 170,000 distinct CDR3 sequences, 60% to 80% of them singletons. The CDR3 runs 9 residues. Germline-derived CDR1 and CDR2 are DFQATT and SNEGSKA (reference sequence). The genes are TRBV20-1 and TRBJ2-2, with D uncertain. Sequences were obtained from sorted CD4+, CD8+, or CD8+CD57+ T cells (not recorded which) from PBMCs. The clonotype comes from a human donor with aplastic anemia. The CDR3: CRPRGELFF. The CDR3 DNA follows: TGCAGGCCCCGCGGGGAGCTGTTTTTT.